Shown below are 7 T cell receptor beta chains from a single sample sequenced in a study of blood T cell repertoires in COVID-19. TCRdb keeps only in-frame clones here, not all; method: immunoSEQ multiplex PCR. The repertoire holds fewer than 250,000 clones, with 80% to 90% as singletons. Sequenced sample: PBMCs or T cells enriched from blood (not recorded which). The origin of the receptors is a woman younger than 35 who had recovered from COVID-19.

The V and J genes are TRBV30 and TRBJ1-6; D may be TRBD1 (6 bases). The CDR3 is made up of 13 amino acids. V was shortened by 4 bases and J by 6 bases, with 10 bases between the two germline ends. The germline V gene has CDR1 GTSNPN and CDR2 SVGIG (reference sequence). The CDR3 sequence is CAWNAGANSPLHF. DNA of the CDR3: TGTGCCTGGAATGCAGGGGCTAATTCACCCCTCCACTTT.

The gene calls are TRBV5-8 and TRBJ1-1; unclear D gene. The CDR3 consists of 15 residues. Germline CDR1 is SGHTS and CDR2 is YDEGEE. V gave up 3 bases and J gave up 1 base, with 13 bases separating them. The CDR3 DNA reads as TGTGCCAGCAGCTCAATACAGTATTCGAACACTGAAGCTTTCTTT. Translation gives CASSSIQYSNTEAFF.

The rearrangement links TRBV13 to TRBJ2-7; 8 bases align to TRBD1. The CDR3 has 14 amino acids. In germline, CDR1 is PRHDT, CDR2 FYEKMQ (reference sequence). V gave up 5 bases and J gave up 4 bases; unmatched junction bases: 7. DNA of the CDR3: TGTGCCAGCAGCCAAACCGACAGGGGATACGAGCAGTACTTC. Translated: CASSQTDRGYEQYF.

This rearrangement joins TRBV21-1 to TRBJ2-2; the table's TRBD2 call for D was not verified on the DNA. TRBV21-1 is classified as a pseudogene. This CDR3 contains 12 residues. Here the CDR3 reads CASLGGAGELFF. The CDR3, as DNA: TGTGCCAGCTTAGGAGGGGCCGGGGAGCTGTTTTTT.

J is TRBJ1-1 and V is TRBV19; no firm D call. This CDR3 comprises 16 residues. CDR1 and CDR2 (germline): LNHDA, SQIVND (reference sequence). V was pared by 5 bases and J by 1 base, with 17 bases between. The CDR3 bases are TGTGCCAGTAGTCGGAGTTGGAGGGCGGAGAACACTGAAGCTTTCTTT. Residues: CASSRSWRAENTEAFF. Variable domain in full (rest from reference TRBV19 and TRBJ1-1): DGGITQSPKYLFRKEGQNVTLSCEQNLNHDAMYWYRQDPGQGLRLIYYSQIVNDFQKGDIAEGYSVSREKKESFPLTVTSAQKNPTAFYLCASSRSWRAENTEAFFGQGTRLTVV.

V and J are TRBV12-3 or TRBV12-4 and TRBJ2-3; no firm D call. The CDR3 has 13 residues. V lost 7 bases, J lost 0 bases, and 8 bases lay in between. Written as DNA, the CDR3 is TGTGCCAGCAACGAACAGAGCACAGATACGCAGTATTTT. As protein: CASNEQSTDTQYF.

CDR3 sequence: CASSLEGHTEAFF. As DNA, the CDR3 is TGTGCCAGCAGCTTAGAGGGGCACACTGAAGCTTTCTTT. J is TRBJ1-1 and V is TRBV13; TRBD1 is a possible D gene (5 bases). V dropped 1 base and J dropped 3 bases, with 6 bases sitting between them. The CDR3 consists of 13 residues. Germline lookup yields CDR1 PRHDT and CDR2 FYEKMQ (reference sequence).